The source of this T cell receptor beta chain is a study of graft-versus-host responses after intestinal transplantation. As for the study in general: Isolated intestinal, liver-intestinal, or multivisceral transplants had been given to the recipients. Induction using anti-thymocyte globulin, followed by tacrolimus and steroids for 2 to 4 years, was given to all recipients.

With respect to this clone: Its matching antigen is unknown.

The repertoire was sequenced with immunoSEQ multiplex PCR; TCRdb's copy has only in-frame clones and lacks some. In the table there are some 110,000 clones, roughly 87% of which are singletons. The CDR3 loop spans 15 amino acids. Trimming removed 5 bases from V and 7 bases from J; junction bases left unmatched: 6. In germline, CDR1 is SGHNT, CDR2 YYREEE (reference sequence). Findings and caveats of the study: Among recipient marrow samples, GvH clones were found; some appeared first in ileum or blood. When patients had graft-donor T cell macrochimerism, their allografts held high graft-versus-host to host-versus-graft clonal ratios.

Sequenced material: unstimulated CD4+ T cells sorted from spleen or lymph node cells, taken before intestinal transplant. This receptor was taken from a human donor who received an intestinal transplant. V gene TRBV5-4 combines with J gene TRBJ2-2; TRBD1 matches at 12 bases. The CDR3 DNA sequence: TGTGCCAGCAGGAGGGACAGGGGGCATATCGGGGAGCTGTTTTTT. Its protein product is CASRRDRGHIGELFF.